The 4 T cell receptor beta chains reported below all come from one sample, sequenced in a study of shared clonotypes between healthy human individuals (TCRdb year 2020). Libraries were constructed by the immunoSEQ multiplex PCR assay. The source is immuneACCESS, and TCRdb retained only in-frame sequences with V and J called. Part of the clones is not carried over; for the studies checked, unresolved V genes explain less than half of this, and the remainder is unexplained. The sample table holds roughly 500,000 clones, of which roughly 78% were seen once. The ten most abundant clones make up 10% to 15% of the sample. The sequenced sample consisted of PBMCs. The receptor set was obtained from a woman in her 40s in good health. Some clones in this sample may be carry-over from other donors' samples.

The rearrangement uses TRBV6-1 and TRBJ2-5; 7 bases map to TRBD2. Losses at the gene ends were 0 bases for V and 4 bases for J; bases not matched to a gene: 8. CDR3 size: 16 residues. Germline V gene sequence: CDR1 MNHNS, CDR2 SASEGT. CDR3 in amino acids: CASSEATAGPGETQYF. The CDR3 DNA sequence: TGTGCCAGCAGTGAAGCGACAGCGGGGCCGGGAGAGACCCAGTACTTC.

The V gene is TRBV2, the J gene TRBJ1-4; 11 bases are shared with TRBD1. After removal of 9 bases from V and 4 bases from J, the junction contained 1 base not matched to a gene. This CDR3 region has 13 residues. CDR1 is SNHLY, CDR2 FYNNEI, per germline. The CDR3 DNA follows: TGTGCCAGAGGGACAGGGGGTAATGAAAAACTGTTTTTT. Translation: CARGTGGNEKLFF.

The chain employs TRBV7-3 and TRBJ2-2; either TRBD1 or TRBD2 may supply D (5 bases each). V shed 0 bases and J shed 0 bases, with 11 bases lying between them. Germline V gene data show CDR1 as SGHTA and CDR2 as FQGTGA. CDR3 length: 17 amino acids. CDR3 loop: CASSLTAGAANTGELFF. DNA for the CDR3: TGTGCCAGCAGCTTAACCGCCGGGGCCGCGAACACCGGGGAGCTGTTTTTT.

The V call is TRBV6-4, the J call TRBJ2-1; 11 bases are shared with TRBD2. Germline CDR1 reads MRHNA; CDR2 reads SNTAGT. V dropped 0 bases and J dropped 9; count of bases not matched to a gene: 7. The CDR3 has 16 residues. This chain's CDR3 is CASSDSIAGGPSEQFF. In DNA form, the CDR3 reads TGTGCCAGCAGTGACTCGATAGCGGGAGGGCCGAGTGAGCAGTTCTTC.